Each of the 16 T cell receptor beta chains below was sequenced from the same sample in a study of blood T cell repertoires in COVID-19. Assay: immunoSEQ multiplex PCR; the TCRdb copy retains only in-frame clones and omits some. Of some 250,000 clones listed, more than 85% were seen once; the top ten hold roughly 4.9%. The sample consisted of peripheral blood. These receptors all come from a woman aged 55 to 70 with COVID-19, enrolled during active disease.

Ten or more counts support this clone. The same CDR3 arises from other DNA sequences in this sample as well. CDR3 region: CASSQDRGGELFF. The CDR3 region has the DNA TGCGCCAGCAGCCAAGATCGGGGCGGGGAGCTGTTTTTT. V usage is TRBV4-1 and J usage is TRBJ2-2, with a possible D match to TRBD2 (5 bases). CDR3 length: 13 amino acids. Germline CDR1 and CDR2: MGHRA and YSYEKL. V was pared by 0 bases and J by 7 bases, with 6 bases between.

The V call is TRBV28, the J call TRBJ2-3; 9 positions match TRBD2. Trimming cost V 5 bases and J 1 base; bases outside gene matches: 7. The CDR3 length is 16 residues. CDR1 is MDHEN, CDR2 SYDVKM, per germline. CDR3 protein: CASSPTSGPRTDTQYF. The CDR3 nucleotides read TGTGCCAGCAGTCCCACTAGCGGGCCCCGCACAGATACGCAGTATTTT.

This chain uses TRBV18 with TRBJ1-4; weak D call: TRBD1 (5 bases). CDR1 and CDR2 from the germline V gene are KGHSH and LQKENI. V was cut by 3 bases and J by 2 bases, with 7 bases left in between. The CDR3 extends over 14 amino acids. CDR3 bases: TGTGCCAGCTCACCGACAGCCACTAATGAAAAACTGTTTTTT. Protein sequence: CASSPTATNEKLFF.

This clone showed up just a few times. The chain carries TRBV7-3 and TRBJ2-1; a possible D gene is TRBD1 (5 bases). The germline V gene has CDR1 SGHTA and CDR2 FQGTGA. Trimming took off 4 bases at V and 4 bases at J, with 14 bases between the two ends. CDR3 length: 15 residues. As DNA, the CDR3 is TGTGCCAGCAGCTCGCAGGGCGCCCTTTACAATGAGCAGTTCTTC. It is translated as CASSSQGALYNEQFF. The whole variable domain, remainder taken from reference TRBV7-3 and TRBJ2-1, is GAGVSQTPSNKVTEKGKYVELRCDPISGHTALYWYRQSLGQGPEFLIYFQGTGAADDSGLPNDRFFAVRPEGSVSTLKIQRTERGDSAVYLCASSSQGALYNEQFFGPGTRLTVL.

The V call is TRBV27, the J call TRBJ2-1; 8 nucleotides agree with TRBD2. The CDR3 is 16 amino acids. Trimming cost V 8 bases and J 0 bases; bases outside gene matches: 9. Germline values: CDR1 MNHEY, CDR2 SMNVEV (reference sequence). As DNA, the CDR3 is TGTGCCAGCGTGGGGCGGGAGGCCAGCTCCTACAATGAGCAGTTCTTC. Translating it yields CASVGREASSYNEQFF.

The chain employs TRBV4-1 and TRBJ2-2, with 10 nucleotides matching TRBD2. Per germline, CDR1 MGHRA and CDR2 YSYEKL. There are 16 residues in the CDR3. V gave up 2 bases and J gave up 4 bases; unmatched junction bases: 4. CDR3 protein: CASSQRAGGGTGELFF. Written as DNA, the CDR3 is TGCGCCAGCAGCCAACGAGCGGGAGGGGGCACCGGGGAGCTGTTTTTT.

The chain uses TRBV12-2 and TRBJ2-5; TRBD1 was called by the table and not checked on the DNA. TRBV12-2 is an annotated pseudogene. The CDR3 has 23 amino acids. The CDR3 here is CASRFGQFFRAGLGWWDEETQYF. The CDR3 nucleotides are TGTGCAAGTCGCTTCGGACAGTTTTTTCGGGCTGGTTTGGGCTGGTGGGACGAAGAGACCCAGTACTTC.

This clone was observed a single time. The genes are TRBV12-1 and TRBJ2-1; no DNA check was done on the table's D call, TRBD2. TRBV12-1 is deemed a pseudogene. The CDR3 runs 14 residues. The CDR3 here is CASIPSTRIYEQFF. CDR3 sequence (DNA): TGTGCCAGCATCCCTTCGACTAGAATCTATGAGCAGTTCTTC.

The chain combines TRBV7-2 with TRBJ1-5; TRBD1 matches 10 bases. CDR1 SGHTA and CDR2 FQGNSA come from the germline V gene. V shed 5 bases, J shed 6 bases, and the junction held 4 bases outside the gene matches. The CDR3 consists of 14 residues. The CDR3, as DNA: TGTGCCAGCAGCGTCCGGGACAGGGGTCAGCCCCAGCATTTT. Residues: CASSVRDRGQPQHF.

The V call is TRBV28, the J call TRBJ1-1, with D uncertain. Trimming took off 7 bases at V and 1 base at J, with 13 bases between the two ends. This CDR3 spans 14 amino acids. Germline V gives CDR1 MDHEN, CDR2 SYDVKM. CDR3 DNA sequence: TGTGCCAGCAACTCCGGAGTGGGGAACACTGAAGCTTTCTTT. Translating it yields CASNSGVGNTEAFF.

In its sample, this clone was seen once. V gene TRBV29-1 combines with J gene TRBJ2-5; possible D gene TRBD2, 5 bases. Germline loops: CDR1 SQVTM, CDR2 ANQGSEA. This CDR3 spans 12 amino acids. V lost 5 bases and J 0 bases, leaving 7 bases between the germline ends. The CDR3 loop is CSVSGDQETQYF. CDR3 bases: TGCAGCGTTTCCGGGGACCAAGAGACCCAGTACTTC.

The V gene is TRBV24-1, the J gene TRBJ2-7, with TRBD1 as a possible D gene (6 bases). Trimming cost V 3 bases and J 5 bases, with 10 bases left between them. The CDR3 consists of 13 residues. Germline CDR1 and CDR2: KGHDR and SFDVKD. CDR3 bases: TGTGCCACCAGTGATGCCCACAGGGACGAGCAGTACTTC. It translates to CATSDAHRDEQYF.

This chain uses TRBV4-2 with TRBJ1-1; 8 nucleotides align to TRBD1. The germline V gene encodes CDR1 LGHNA and CDR2 YNFKEQ. V shed 3 bases and J 5 bases; nucleotides not matched to a gene: 8. The CDR3 length is 15 residues. The chain's CDR3 is CASSQQTGVETEAFF. Here the CDR3 DNA reads TGTGCCAGCAGCCAGCAGACAGGGGTAGAAACTGAAGCTTTCTTT.

The gene calls are TRBV5-1 and TRBJ2-1; a weak D match, TRBD2 (6 bases). With 4 bases removed from V and 5 bases from J, the gap between germline ends came to 13 bases. This CDR3 comprises 14 residues. CDR1 SGHRS and CDR2 YFSETQ come from the germline V gene. CDR3 DNA sequence: TGCGCCAGCAGCAGGCAGGGAGGTAACAATGAGCAGTTCTTC. It is translated as CASSRQGGNNEQFF.

V usage is TRBV20-1 and J usage is TRBJ1-1; no firm D call. The germline CDR1 and CDR2 sequences are DFQATT and SNEGSKA (reference sequence). Trimming removed 0 bases at V and 4 bases at J, with 3 bases between. The CDR3 has 11 residues. In DNA, the CDR3 is TGCAGTGCTAGAGAAGCCACTGAAGCTTTCTTT. Amino acids: CSAREATEAFF.

This sequence joins TRBV3-1 (or the pseudogene TRBV3-2) and TRBJ2-7; TRBD1 agrees at 8 bases. The CDR3 totals 16 residues. CDR1 is LGHDT and CDR2 is YNNKEL in the germline V gene (reference sequence). The V gene end was trimmed by 7 bases and the J gene end by 2 bases; junction bases not matched to a gene: 13. The CDR3 protein is CASTSWGDRGTYEQYF. The CDR3 nucleotides are TGTGCCAGCACAAGCTGGGGCGACAGGGGCACCTACGAGCAGTACTTC.